One and the same sample provided the 28 T cell receptor beta chains below, sequenced in a study of cytomegalovirus exposure and HLA in healthy donors. This PCR relied on a set of 60 Vbeta primers and 13 Jbeta primers. Method: immunoSEQ multiplex PCR; TCRdb's copy keeps in-frame clones and lacks some. The repertoire consists of approximately 130,000 clones, with 85% occurring once and the leading ten covering about 6.7%. Sequencing was performed on PBMCs. Receptors originate from a woman under 40 in good health and CMV-seropositive.

This sequence joins TRBV29-1 and TRBJ1-2, with a possible D match to TRBD1 (6 bases). The CDR3 is made up of 13 amino acids. With 4 bases removed from V and 1 base from J, the gap between germline ends came to 10 bases. Germline V gene data show CDR1 as SQVTM and CDR2 as ANQGSEA. CDR3 in amino acids: CSVAGQNNYGYTF. The CDR3 DNA sequence: TGCAGCGTTGCGGGACAAAATAACTATGGCTACACCTTC.

The CDR3 sequence: CASSKPGGTANSPLHF. DNA of the CDR3: TGCGCCAGCAGCAAACCGGGCGGGACAGCTAATTCACCCCTCCACTTT. The chain recombines TRBV4-1 with TRBJ1-6; 7 bases map to TRBD1. The junction had 10 bases not matched to a gene; V was cut back by 5 bases and J by 6 bases. Germline V gives CDR1 MGHRA, CDR2 YSYEKL. The CDR3 is 16 residues long.

The chain is built from TRBV6-1 and TRBJ1-6; D is ambiguous. Trimming took 3 bases from V and 8 from J, leaving 8 bases between them. This CDR3 contains 13 residues. Per the germline V gene, CDR1 is MNHNS and CDR2 is SASEGT. CDR3 bases: TGTGCCAGCAGTGATCGTCCTTATTCACCCCTCCACTTT. Amino acids: CASSDRPYSPLHF.

With regard to this clone: The sample contains more than one DNA sequence encoding this CDR3. V is TRBV19 and J is TRBJ1-1, with D possibly matching TRBD1 (5 bases). CDR1 is LNHDA and CDR2 is SQIVND in the germline V gene (reference sequence). This CDR3 has 14 amino acids. Trimming removed 4 bases at V and 0 bases at J, with 9 bases between. The CDR3 here is CASSRRQMNTEAFF. The CDR3 DNA is TGTGCCAGTAGTAGAAGACAGATGAACACTGAAGCTTTCTTT.

This sequence joins TRBV5-4 and TRBJ2-1, with D possibly TRBD1 on 6 matching bases. V lost 0 bases to trimming and J lost 6 bases, with 16 bases between them. This CDR3 contains 16 residues. The germline CDR1 and CDR2 sequences are SGHNT and YYREEE (reference sequence). CDR3 sequence: CASSLGGQLMGNEQFF. CDR3 coding DNA: TGTGCCAGCAGCTTGGGTGGACAGTTGATGGGCAATGAGCAGTTCTTC.

This clone has just one count. The rearrangement joins TRBV4-1 to TRBJ1-6; possibly TRBD1 for D (5 bases). Trimming removed 0 bases from V and 5 bases from J, with 5 bases in between. The CDR3 runs 14 residues. From germline, CDR1 is MGHRA and CDR2 YSYEKL. The CDR3 region is CASSQETDNSPLHF. The DNA for the CDR3 is TGCGCCAGCAGCCAAGAGACAGATAATTCACCCCTCCACTTT.

The CDR3 bases are TGTGCCAGTAGTATCAGGGGGCGCGACTATGGCTACACCTTC. Amino acid sequence: CASSIRGRDYGYTF. V usage is TRBV19 and J usage is TRBJ1-2; TRBD1 agrees at 8 bases. Trimming took 3 bases from V and 3 from J; bases not matched to a gene: 3. The CDR3 contains 14 residues. Germline V gene data show CDR1 as LNHDA and CDR2 as SQIVND (reference sequence).

The chain combines TRBV5-4 with TRBJ2-3; TRBD2 matches at 13 bases. Germline values: CDR1 SGHNT, CDR2 YYREEE (reference sequence). V gave up 2 bases and J gave up 1 base; unmatched junction bases: 7. There are 18 residues in the CDR3. In nucleotides, the CDR3 is TGTGCCAGCAGCTTCGGTGGACTAGCGGGGGTAGGCACAGATACGCAGTATTTT. Amino acid sequence: CASSFGGLAGVGTDTQYF.

The chain is built from TRBV7-9 and TRBJ1-6, with D possibly TRBD1 on 5 matching bases. The CDR3 has 18 amino acids. V gave up 8 bases and J gave up 7 bases, with 27 bases separating them. Germline loops: CDR1 SEHNR, CDR2 FQNEAQ (reference sequence). CDR3 residues: CASSSNRQASHRNSPLHF. DNA of the CDR3: TGTGCCAGCTCCTCAAACCGGCAGGCCTCTCACAGGAATTCACCCCTCCACTTT.

The chain uses TRBV2 and TRBJ1-1; 8 nucleotides agree with TRBD1. The CDR3 length is 16 residues. From germline, CDR1 is SNHLY and CDR2 FYNNEI. Trimming cost V 7 bases and J 3 bases; bases outside gene matches: 13. For the CDR3, the DNA is TGTGCCAGCACCTCACTACAGGGGGGGGTCGACACTGAAGCTTTCTTT. It encodes CASTSLQGGVDTEAFF.

The rearrangement uses TRBV5-1 and TRBJ2-3, with 9 bases aligning to TRBD2. The CDR3 runs to 16 residues. The V gene's germline CDR1 is SGHRS and CDR2 YFSETQ. Unmatched junction bases numbered 15, after V lost 7 bases and J lost 6 bases. The CDR3 DNA reads as TGCGCCAGCGAACCTTTCGCGGGAGGGCCGGGGGATACGCAGTATTTT. Translating it yields CASEPFAGGPGDTQYF.

The CDR3 nucleotides read TGTGCCAGCACCTCCGAGCGGGGGGGCTACGAGCAGTACTTC. Translating gives CASTSERGGYEQYF. This rearrangement joins TRBV2 to TRBJ2-7, with TRBD2 matching 10 bases. The CDR3 loop spans 14 amino acids. Germline assignment: CDR1 SNHLY and CDR2 FYNNEI. The trim removed 7 bases at V and 3 bases at J, leaving 6 bases unmatched.

V and J are TRBV28 and TRBJ1-2; 11 positions agree with TRBD1. The ends lost 6 bases at V and 2 bases at J; junction bases unmatched: 5. CDR3 size: 15 residues. Germline V gene lookup returns CDR1 MDHEN and CDR2 SYDVKM. The CDR3 reads CASRKGQGGNYGYTF. DNA of the CDR3: TGTGCCAGCAGGAAGGGACAGGGGGGGAACTATGGCTACACCTTC.

The chain couples TRBV5-1 to TRBJ1-2, with 7 bases matching TRBD1. The germline CDR1 and CDR2 sequences are SGHRS and YFSETQ. The CDR3 spans 14 residues. The ends lost 4 bases at V and 11 bases at J; junction bases unmatched: 14. The CDR3 loop is CASSEMTGTYLYTF. The CDR3 DNA follows: TGCGCCAGCAGCGAAATGACAGGGACCTACCTTTACACCTTC.

This clone was seen more than once but under ten times. The chain joins TRBV7-2 to TRBJ1-5; the match to TRBD1 covers 8 bases. With V trimmed by 7 bases and J by 2 bases, 10 bases remained unmatched. Germline CDR1 SGHTA, CDR2 FQGNSA. The CDR3 is 16 residues long. The CDR3 DNA is TGTGCCAGCACCCTCGGACAGGGTGGAGGCAATCAGCCCCAGCATTTT. As protein: CASTLGQGGGNQPQHF.

This clone was counted between two and nine times. The rearrangement links TRBV2 to TRBJ1-1; D is undetermined. The V end lost 5 bases, the J end lost 10 bases, and 11 bases lay between the germline ends. CDR1 and CDR2 (germline): SNHLY, FYNNEI. The CDR3 runs 11 residues. The CDR3 loop is CASSPMLGAFF. DNA of the CDR3: TGTGCCAGCAGTCCTATGCTCGGAGCTTTCTTT.

This chain uses TRBV5-1 with TRBJ2-2; TRBD2 agrees at 7 bases. The CDR3 runs 16 residues. Trimming took 4 bases from V and 0 from J; bases not matched to a gene: 6. Germline CDR1 SGHRS, CDR2 YFSETQ. The DNA for the CDR3 is TGCGCCAGCAGCCCCGGGACTACCCCGAACACCGGGGAGCTGTTTTTT. It yields the protein CASSPGTTPNTGELFF.

This clone has more than one count but fewer than ten. This chain joins TRBV2 and TRBJ1-2; 7 bases align to TRBD1. Germline CDR1 is SNHLY and CDR2 is FYNNEI. The CDR3 sequence is 14 residues long. V trimming: 6 bases; J trimming: 5 bases; junction bases outside the gene matches: 9. The DNA of the CDR3 is TGTGCCAGCAGCAAAGCCGGGACAGAGTATGGCTACACCTTC. Translation: CASSKAGTEYGYTF.

This chain uses TRBV6-1 with TRBJ2-3; maybe TRBD1 (6 bases). CDR3 length: 15 amino acids. The V end lost 0 bases, the J end lost 3 bases, and 10 bases lay between the germline ends. Germline CDR1 MNHNS, CDR2 SASEGT. In DNA, the CDR3 is TGTGCCAGCAGTGAAGCTTGGGGGCAGACAGATACGCAGTATTTT. This translates into CASSEAWGQTDTQYF.

The table lists this clone with a few counts. The chain employs TRBV11-2 and TRBJ2-1, with 7 bases matching TRBD2. The CDR3 spans 16 residues. The germline CDR1 and CDR2 sequences are SGHAT and FQNNGV. The V segment lost 5 bases and the J segment 5 bases; nucleotides outside the gene matches: 12. The CDR3 is CASSLSGTTVNNEQFF. The CDR3 nucleotides are TGTGCCAGCAGCCTATCCGGGACTACTGTTAACAATGAGCAGTTCTTC.

V and J are TRBV7-6 and TRBJ2-3; 11 positions agree with TRBD2. CDR1 and CDR2 from the germline V gene are SGHVS and FNYEAQ. The CDR3 is 15 amino acids. Trimming took 6 bases from V and 6 from J; bases not matched to a gene: 8. CDR3 sequence: CASSLAGGGGDTQYF. The CDR3 DNA reads TGTGCCAGCAGTCTAGCGGGAGGAGGGGGGGATACGCAGTATTTT.

The sample holds one count of this clone. CDR3 bases: TGCGCCAGCAGCCAATTTAGCGGAGGCCCAGATACGCAGTATTTT. Translated, it gives CASSQFSGGPDTQYF. This chain joins TRBV4-1 and TRBJ2-3, with TRBD2 as a possible D gene (6 bases). Trimming shortened V by 2 bases and J by 4 bases, and 13 bases separated the two germline ends. Germline values: CDR1 MGHRA, CDR2 YSYEKL. The CDR3 loop spans 15 amino acids.

CDR3 sequence: CATSDRGFYGYTF. The CDR3 nucleotides are TGTGCCACCTCGGACAGGGGATTCTATGGCTACACCTTC. The V gene is TRBV19, the J gene TRBJ1-2; the match to TRBD1 covers 9 bases. V lost 10 bases, J lost 4 bases, and 7 bases stayed unmatched. Germline V lookup: CDR1 LNHDA, CDR2 SQIVND (reference sequence). The CDR3 loop spans 13 amino acids.

The genes are TRBV28 and TRBJ1-6; unclear D gene. V lost 3 bases and J 9 bases, leaving 15 bases between the germline ends. The CDR3 spans 15 residues. CDR1 is MDHEN, CDR2 SYDVKM, per germline. The CDR3 region is CASSLGQLISSPLHF. The CDR3, as DNA: TGTGCCAGCAGTTTGGGCCAGCTGATAAGTTCACCCCTCCACTTT.

V and J are TRBV6-5 and TRBJ2-7, with a possible D match to TRBD2 (7 bases). This CDR3 has 15 residues. CDR1 and CDR2 from the germline V gene are MNHEY and SVGAGI. Trimming took off 6 bases at V and 0 bases at J, with 15 bases between the two ends. CDR3 nucleotide sequence: TGTGCCAGCAGCCCGGAGGGGGGGGACTCCTACGAGCAGTACTTC. It specifies CASSPEGGDSYEQYF.

This clone was found a few times. The chain links TRBV5-1 to TRBJ2-7; 7 bases are shared with TRBD1. Germline V CDR1 and CDR2: SGHRS, YFSETQ. The junction had 2 bases not matched to a gene; V was cut back by 3 bases and J by 2 bases. The CDR3 is 13 amino acids. CDR3 region: CASSWDSTYEQYF. CDR3 DNA: TGCGCCAGCAGCTGGGACAGTACCTACGAGCAGTACTTC. The variable domain in full, with the rest retrieved from reference TRBV5-1 and TRBJ2-7, is KAGVTQTPRYLIKTRGQQVTLSCSPISGHRSVSWYQQTPGQGLQFLFEYFSETQRNKGNFPGRFSGRQFSNSRSEMNVSTLELGDSALYLCASSWDSTYEQYFGPGTRLTVT.

The rearrangement joins TRBV4-1 to TRBJ2-1; 10 bases fit TRBD2. This CDR3 has 18 residues. The trim removed 8 bases at V and 2 bases at J, leaving 15 bases unmatched. Per the germline V gene, CDR1 is MGHRA and CDR2 is YSYEKL. CDR3 protein: CASLPGGDTSGAYNEQFF. The CDR3 DNA follows: TGCGCCAGCCTACCTGGGGGGGACACTAGCGGGGCCTACAATGAGCAGTTCTTC.

The chain joins TRBV2 to TRBJ2-3, with 14 bases lining up with TRBD2. The CDR3 spans 16 residues. With 1 base clipped from V and 6 bases from J, the junction kept 3 bases outside the gene matches. CDR1 and CDR2 (germline): SNHLY, FYNNEI. CDR3 sequence reads: CASSEGTSGGIDTQYF. The CDR3 bases are TGTGCCAGCAGTGAAGGGACTAGCGGGGGGATTGATACGCAGTATTTT.